This T cell receptor beta chain was observed in a study of cytomegalovirus exposure and HLA in healthy donors. Whole-study context: An analysis done earlier identified more than 90 million unique TCR beta sequences from roughly 190 million T cells.

Germline CDR1 is MNHEY and CDR2 is SVGAGI. CDR3 length: 13 residues. V shed 4 bases, J shed 8 bases, and the junction held 5 bases outside the gene matches. Study outcomes and limitations: The study labeled more than 150 TCR beta chains cytomegalovirus-associated. A later analysis found that most CMV-associated TCR beta chains appeared HLA-restricted. Cytomegalovirus status, reportedly, was diagnosed with high specificity and sensitivity by the classifier.

The PCR had 60 Vbeta and 13 Jbeta primers. Assay used: immunoSEQ multiplex PCR; TCRdb lists only in-frame clones, some missing. The sample yields some 130,000 clones, 75% to 85% seen once. With respect to this clone: Its matching antigen is unknown.

The rearrangement uses TRBV6-5 and TRBJ1-1, with TRBD1 matching 9 bases. The specimen was PBMCs. The TCR originated in a male donor in good health and CMV-seropositive. CDR3 region: CASSSPGTGEAFF. CDR3 sequence (DNA): TGTGCCAGCAGTTCTCCCGGGACAGGGGAAGCTTTCTTT.